The rows below give T cell receptor beta chains drawn from one sample of a study of shared clonotypes between healthy human individuals. Profiling relied on immunoSEQ multiplex PCR, and the TCRdb table lists in-frame clones only, not all of them. Found here are 2,500,000 or so clones, roughly 93% of them singletons; the top ten hold 0.35% to 0.45%. Sequences were obtained from naive CD4+ T cells from PBMCs. The receptors stem from a man younger than 35 in good health. Some clones in this sample may be carry-over from other donors' samples. Both conserved end residues are part of each CDR3. The order of the fields is CDR3 protein, V gene, J gene, D gene. D genes are given only for firm matches.

CASSFVAGVGYNEQFF	TRBV7-3	TRBJ2-1	TRBD2
CASSLTLGSYNEQFF	TRBV5-1	TRBJ2-1	NA
CASSRTAGSSDTQYF	TRBV19	TRBJ2-3	TRBD2
CASSDDGNTEAFF	TRBV11-3	TRBJ1-1	NA
CASSENAGSYNEQFF	TRBV7-3	TRBJ2-1	NA
CASSLGPWTGGSGELFF	TRBV5-6	TRBJ2-2	TRBD1
CASRGRGNEQFF	TRBV28	TRBJ2-1	NA
CASKTPGGNTEAFF	TRBV28	TRBJ1-1	NA
CASSLEGNRPSYNEQFF	TRBV11-3	TRBJ2-1	NA
CASRRPVGEGYTF	TRBV28	TRBJ1-2	NA
CASRGQGNTEAFF	TRBV5-1	TRBJ1-1	NA
CASSYSKLAKNIQYF	TRBV6-5	TRBJ2-4	NA
CASGGGRTDTQYF	TRBV12-5	TRBJ2-3	NA
CASKYSPGAEYEQYF	TRBV6-5	TRBJ2-7	NA
CASSQDYFYGYTF	TRBV4-2	TRBJ1-2	NA
CASSLEQGARDYGYTF	TRBV5-6	TRBJ1-2	TRBD1
CASSLRLGRDTQYF	TRBV7-8	TRBJ2-3	NA
CASSRVDLNSGELFF	TRBV19	TRBJ2-2	NA
CATSRDSGGRQETQYF	TRBV15	TRBJ2-5	TRBD2
CASSVVGGGPADTQYF	TRBV9	TRBJ2-3	NA